This T cell receptor beta chain came from a study of identifying expanded T cells in peripheral blood. Note on this clone: The antigen remains undetermined.

Using immunoSEQ multiplex PCR, the repertoire was profiled, and TCRdb retains in-frame clones only, with some absent. This table has about 58,000 clones, around four fifths appearing once. Study conclusions and caveats: Across healthy donors, higher total template counts meant significantly greater approximately 2-week count variance.

V lost 4 bases, J lost 7 bases, and 19 bases lay in between. From germline, CDR1 is MNHNY and CDR2 SVGAGI (reference sequence). The CDR3 length is 16 residues. No infections or other immune events were documented during collection. The J gene is TRBJ2-2, the V gene TRBV6-6; TRBD2 is a possible D gene (6 bases). Material for sequencing was blood. This clonotype originated in a person between 18 and 75 years old in good health. CDR3 amino acids: CASSSPWGEEDGELFF. CDR3 bases: TGTGCCAGCAGTTCCCCTTGGGGGGAGGAGGACGGGGAGCTGTTTTTT.